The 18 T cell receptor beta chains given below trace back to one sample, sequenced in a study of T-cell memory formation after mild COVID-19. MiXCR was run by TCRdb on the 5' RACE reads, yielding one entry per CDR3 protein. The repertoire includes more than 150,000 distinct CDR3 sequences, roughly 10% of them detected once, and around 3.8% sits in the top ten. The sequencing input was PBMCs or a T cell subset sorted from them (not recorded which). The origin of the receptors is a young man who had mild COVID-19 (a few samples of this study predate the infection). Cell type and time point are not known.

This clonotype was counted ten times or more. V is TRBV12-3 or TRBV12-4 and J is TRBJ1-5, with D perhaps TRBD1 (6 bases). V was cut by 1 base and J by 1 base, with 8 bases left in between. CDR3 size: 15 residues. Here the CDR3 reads CASSLVTGSNQPQHF. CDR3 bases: TGTGCCAGCAGTTTAGTAACAGGGAGCAATCAGCCCCAGCATTTT.

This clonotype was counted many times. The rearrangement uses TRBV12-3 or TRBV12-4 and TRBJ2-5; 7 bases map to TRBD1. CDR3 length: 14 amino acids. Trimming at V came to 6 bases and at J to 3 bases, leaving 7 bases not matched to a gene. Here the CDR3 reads CASSPGGLKETQYF. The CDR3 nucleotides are TGTGCCAGCAGCCCAGGGGGTCTAAAAGAGACCCAGTACTTC.

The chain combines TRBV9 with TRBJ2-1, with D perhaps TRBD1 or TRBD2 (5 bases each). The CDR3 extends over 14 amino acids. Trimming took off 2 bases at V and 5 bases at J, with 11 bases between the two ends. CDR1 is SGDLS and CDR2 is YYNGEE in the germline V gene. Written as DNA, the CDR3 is TGTGCCAGCAGCGTCCCGGGACGGGACAATGAGCAGTTCTTC. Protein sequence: CASSVPGRDNEQFF.

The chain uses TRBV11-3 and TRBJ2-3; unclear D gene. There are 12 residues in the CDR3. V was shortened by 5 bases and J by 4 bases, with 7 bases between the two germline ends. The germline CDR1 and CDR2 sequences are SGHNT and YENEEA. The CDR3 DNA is TGTGCCAGCAGCAAAAACGCAGATACGCAGTATTTT. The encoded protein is CASSKNADTQYF.

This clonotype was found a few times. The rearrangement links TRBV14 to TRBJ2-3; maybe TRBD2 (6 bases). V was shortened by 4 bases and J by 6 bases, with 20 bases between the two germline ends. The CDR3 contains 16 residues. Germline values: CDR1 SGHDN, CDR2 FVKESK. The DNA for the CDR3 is TGTGCCAGCAGCCGACGTCGTGGGGGGATAAGGGATACGCAGTATTTT. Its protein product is CASSRRRGGIRDTQYF.

The CDR3, as DNA: TGTGCCAGCAGTTTAGATTCTCGACAGCCCCAGCATTTT. Protein: CASSLDSRQPQHF. This sequence joins TRBV27 and TRBJ1-5; D ambiguous. Germline lookup yields CDR1 MNHEY and CDR2 SMNVEV (reference sequence). CDR3 length equals 13 residues. Trimming took off 2 bases at V and 7 bases at J, with 9 bases between the two ends.

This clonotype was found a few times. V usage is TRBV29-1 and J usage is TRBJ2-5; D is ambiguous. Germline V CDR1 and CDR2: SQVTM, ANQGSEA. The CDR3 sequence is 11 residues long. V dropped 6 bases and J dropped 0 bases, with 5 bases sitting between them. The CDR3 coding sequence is TGCAGCGTCAGGTACCAAGAGACCCAGTACTTC. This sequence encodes CSVRYQETQYF. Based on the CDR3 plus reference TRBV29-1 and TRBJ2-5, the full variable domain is SAVISQKPSRDICQRGTSLTIQCQVDSQVTMMFWYRQQPGQSLTLIATANQGSEATYESGFVIDKFPISRPNLTFSTLTVSNMSPEDSSIYLCSVRYQETQYFGPGTRLLVL.

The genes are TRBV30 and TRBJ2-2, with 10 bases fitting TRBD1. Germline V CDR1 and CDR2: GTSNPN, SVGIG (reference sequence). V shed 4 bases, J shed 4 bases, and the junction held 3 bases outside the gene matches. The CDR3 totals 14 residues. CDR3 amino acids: CAWTRTGGTGELFF. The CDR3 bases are TGTGCCTGGACCCGGACAGGGGGCACCGGGGAGCTGTTTTTT.

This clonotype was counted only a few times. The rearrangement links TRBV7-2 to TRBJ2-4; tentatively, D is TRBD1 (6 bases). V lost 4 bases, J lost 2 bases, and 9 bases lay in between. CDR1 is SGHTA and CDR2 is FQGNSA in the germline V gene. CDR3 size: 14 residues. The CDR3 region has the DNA TGTGCCAGCAGCTACAGGGTTTCCAAAAACATTCAGTACTTC. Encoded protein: CASSYRVSKNIQYF.

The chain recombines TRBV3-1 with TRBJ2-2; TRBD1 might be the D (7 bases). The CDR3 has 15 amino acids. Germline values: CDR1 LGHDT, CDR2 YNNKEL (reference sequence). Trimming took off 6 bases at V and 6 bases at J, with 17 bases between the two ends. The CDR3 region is CASRYNRGGAGELFF. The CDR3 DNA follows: TGTGCCAGCAGATACAACAGGGGAGGAGCCGGGGAGCTGTTTTTT.

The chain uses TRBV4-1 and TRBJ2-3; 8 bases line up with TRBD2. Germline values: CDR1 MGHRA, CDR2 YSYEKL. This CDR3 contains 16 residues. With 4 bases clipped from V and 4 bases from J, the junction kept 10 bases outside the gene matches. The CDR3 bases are TGCGCCAGCAGCCGTTTTTCGGGGGGGGGCGCAGATACGCAGTATTTT. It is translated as CASSRFSGGGADTQYF.

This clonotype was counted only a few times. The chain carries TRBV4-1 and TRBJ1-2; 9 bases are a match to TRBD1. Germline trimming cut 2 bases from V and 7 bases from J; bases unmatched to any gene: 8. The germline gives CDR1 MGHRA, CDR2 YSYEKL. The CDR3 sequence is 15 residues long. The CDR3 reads CASSQTGTGTVGYTF. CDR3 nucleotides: TGCGCCAGCAGCCAAACCGGGACAGGGACTGTTGGCTACACCTTC.

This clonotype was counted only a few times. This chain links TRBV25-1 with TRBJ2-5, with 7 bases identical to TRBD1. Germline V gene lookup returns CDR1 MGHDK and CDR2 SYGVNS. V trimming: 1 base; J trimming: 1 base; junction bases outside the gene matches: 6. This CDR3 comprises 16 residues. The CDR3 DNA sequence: TGTGCCAGCAGTGAATTGACAGGGTACCCCCAAGAGACCCAGTACTTC. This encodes CASSELTGYPQETQYF.

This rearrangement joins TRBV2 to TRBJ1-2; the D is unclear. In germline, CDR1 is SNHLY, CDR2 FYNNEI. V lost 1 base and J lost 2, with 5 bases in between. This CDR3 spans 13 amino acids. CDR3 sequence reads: CASSEGRNYGYTF. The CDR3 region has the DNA TGTGCCAGCAGTGAAGGCAGGAACTATGGCTACACCTTC.

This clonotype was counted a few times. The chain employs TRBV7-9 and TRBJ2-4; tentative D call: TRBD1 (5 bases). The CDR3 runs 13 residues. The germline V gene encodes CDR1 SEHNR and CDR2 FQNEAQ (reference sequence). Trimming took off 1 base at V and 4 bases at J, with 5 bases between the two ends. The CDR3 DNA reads TGTGCCAGCAGCTTAGGACAGAAAAACATTCAGTACTTC. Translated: CASSLGQKNIQYF.

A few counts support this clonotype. CDR3 sequence reads: CASTPGQAYGYTF. DNA of the CDR3: TGTGCCAGCACCCCGGGACAAGCCTATGGCTACACCTTC. This chain uses TRBV7-2 with TRBJ1-2, with a possible D match to TRBD1 (6 bases). V lost 7 bases, J lost 4 bases, and 13 bases lay in between. Germline V gene sequence: CDR1 SGHTA, CDR2 FQGNSA. This CDR3 spans 13 amino acids.

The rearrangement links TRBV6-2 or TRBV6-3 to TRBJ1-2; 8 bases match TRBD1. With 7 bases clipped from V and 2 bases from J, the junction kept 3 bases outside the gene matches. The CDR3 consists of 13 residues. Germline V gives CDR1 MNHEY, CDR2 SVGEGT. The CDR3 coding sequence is TGTGCCAGCACGGACAGGGAGAACTATGGCTACACCTTC. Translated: CASTDRENYGYTF.

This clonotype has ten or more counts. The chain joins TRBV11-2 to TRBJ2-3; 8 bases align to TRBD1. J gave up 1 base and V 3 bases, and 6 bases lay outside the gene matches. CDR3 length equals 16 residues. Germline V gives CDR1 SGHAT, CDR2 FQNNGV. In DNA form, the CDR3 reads TGTGCCAGCAGCTTGTCAGGGGGCAGCGGCACAGATACGCAGTATTTT. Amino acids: CASSLSGGSGTDTQYF. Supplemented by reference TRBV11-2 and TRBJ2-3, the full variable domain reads EAGVAQSPRYKIIEKRQSVAFWCNPISGHATLYWYQQILGQGPKLLIQFQNNGVVDDSQLPKDRFSAERLKGVDSTLKIQPAKLEDSAVYLCASSLSGGSGTDTQYFGPGTRLTVL.